These 8 T cell receptor beta chains came from one sample sequenced in a study of stem cell transplantation in POMP-related autoinflammatory disease. Sequenced by immunoSEQ multiplex PCR; TCRdb stores in-frame clones only, minus some. The sample lists about 26,000 clones; 75% to 85% were seen once. The input for sequencing was CD4+ T cells from PBMCs, taken before stem cell transplantation. These receptors were collected from a human donor with POMP-related autoinflammation and immune dysregulation (PRAID).

This sequence joins TRBV7-2 and TRBJ1-5; D gene ambiguous. The CDR3 has 13 amino acids. Trimming took off 2 bases at V and 2 bases at J, with 4 bases between the two ends. Germline V CDR1 and CDR2: SGHTA, FQGNSA. This CDR3 reads CASSLSGNQPQHF. The CDR3 DNA follows: TGTGCCAGCAGCTTAAGCGGCAATCAGCCCCAGCATTTT.

The rearrangement links TRBV27 to TRBJ1-5; TRBD1 is a possible D gene (6 bases). CDR3 length: 14 residues. The germline V gene encodes CDR1 MNHEY and CDR2 SMNVEV (reference sequence). Deletions cut 4 bases from V and 7 bases from J, with 14 bases between. The CDR3 spells CASSSTGKWQPQHF. CDR3 DNA sequence: TGTGCCAGCAGTTCAACAGGGAAGTGGCAGCCCCAGCATTTT.

The genes are TRBV29-1 and TRBJ2-7; D is possibly TRBD1 or TRBD2 (6 bases each). CDR1 and CDR2 (germline): SQVTM, ANQGSEA. The CDR3 length is 13 residues. V lost 7 bases and J 1 base, leaving 14 bases between the germline ends. The CDR3 bases are TGCAGCGCCCATGGGGGGCAGTCCTACGAGCAGTACTTC. This gives the protein CSAHGGQSYEQYF.

Here the CDR3 reads CASSQGRGQGFYGYTF. As DNA, the CDR3 is TGCGCCAGCAGCCAGGGAAGGGGGCAGGGGTTCTATGGCTACACCTTC. The rearrangement uses TRBV4-1 and TRBJ1-2, with TRBD1 identical over 7 bases. Germline loops: CDR1 MGHRA, CDR2 YSYEKL. With V trimmed by 3 bases and J by 4 bases, 11 bases remained unmatched. The CDR3 sequence is 16 residues long.

The chain links TRBV27 to TRBJ1-1; no reliable D call. This CDR3 comprises 12 residues. Between the trimmed V and J ends, which lost 6 bases and 4 bases, there was a span of 9 bases. Germline values: CDR1 MNHEY, CDR2 SMNVEV (reference sequence). This CDR3 reads CASSRAGTEAFF. CDR3 nucleotide sequence: TGTGCCAGCAGCAGAGCCGGCACTGAAGCTTTCTTT.

The CDR3 DNA reads TGTGCCAGCAGCGATAGGACCGGCACAGATACGCAGTATTTT. It codes for CASSDRTGTDTQYF. The rearrangement joins TRBV9 to TRBJ2-3; no clear D. The germline V gene encodes CDR1 SGDLS and CDR2 YYNGEE. Trimming removed 3 bases at V and 1 base at J, with 9 bases between. This CDR3 comprises 14 residues.

The rearrangement uses TRBV28 and TRBJ2-1; D perhaps matches TRBD1 (6 bases). The CDR3 sequence is 15 residues long. In germline, CDR1 is MDHEN, CDR2 SYDVKM. Deletions cut 3 bases from V and 2 bases from J, with 11 bases between. In DNA, the CDR3 is TGTGCCAGCAGTTTTGTGGACAGTCCCTACAATGAGCAGTTCTTC. Its protein product is CASSFVDSPYNEQFF. Using reference TRBV28 and TRBJ2-1 for the parts outside the CDR3, the full variable domain is DVKVTQSSRYLVKRTGEKVFLECVQDMDHENMFWYRQDPGLGLRLIYFSYDVKMKEKGDIPEGYSVSREKKERFSLILESASTNQTSMYLCASSFVDSPYNEQFFGPGTRLTVL.

The V and J genes are TRBV30 and TRBJ1-3, with 10 bases fitting TRBD1. The CDR3 contains 17 residues. Germline trimming cut 4 bases from V and 5 bases from J; bases unmatched to any gene: 14. In germline, CDR1 is GTSNPN, CDR2 SVGIG (reference sequence). CDR3 nucleotide sequence: TGTGCCTGGACCTCGGACAGGGGGACACGATTTAGAAACACCATATATTTT. It codes for CAWTSDRGTRFRNTIYF.